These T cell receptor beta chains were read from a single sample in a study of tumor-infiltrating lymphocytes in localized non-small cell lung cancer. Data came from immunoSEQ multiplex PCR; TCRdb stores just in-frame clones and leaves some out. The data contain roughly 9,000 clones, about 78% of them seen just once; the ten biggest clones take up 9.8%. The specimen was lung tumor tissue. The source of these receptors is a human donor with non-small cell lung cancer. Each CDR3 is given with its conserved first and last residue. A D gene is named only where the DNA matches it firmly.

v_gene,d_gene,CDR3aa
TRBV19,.,CASSMEGMPGNTIYF
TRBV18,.,CASSPPSLNIQYF
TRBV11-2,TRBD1,CASSLGTGAGGYTF
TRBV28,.,CASSFVVFGETQYF
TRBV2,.,CASETGSSYEQYF
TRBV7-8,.,CASSLVTGVRAFF
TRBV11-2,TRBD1,CASSLKGTGGTEAFF
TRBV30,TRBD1,CAWRVGDRDNNEQFF
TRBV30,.,CAWSVPGLNTEAFF
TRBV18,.,CASSPGRSSGNTIYF
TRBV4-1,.,CASSPEGGPYSNQPQHF
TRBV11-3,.,CASSLGVSSGETQYF
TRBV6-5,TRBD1,CASSRDREGNQPQHF
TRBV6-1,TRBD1,CASSQERTGANSGANVLTF
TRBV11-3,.,CASSDRDRPYEQYF
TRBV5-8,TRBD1,CASSLGTESNQPQHF
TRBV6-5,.,CATKIPGPYGYTF
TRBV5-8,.,CASSPWTAGISTDTQYF
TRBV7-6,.,CASSLATRRGSGDNEQFF
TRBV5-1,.,CASSLGQIKNTEAFF
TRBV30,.,CAWSPPRAVKNTEAFF
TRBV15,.,CATSRGADTQYF
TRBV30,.,CAWSVKDTEAFF
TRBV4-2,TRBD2,CASSTRTSGGYEQYF
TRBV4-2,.,CASSWGWNEQFF
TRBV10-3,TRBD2,CAISELLAGGGETQYF
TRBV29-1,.,CSALLVGGQFF
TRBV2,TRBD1,CASSWTGGSNQPQHF
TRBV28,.,CASQKGNTGELFF
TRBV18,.,CASSQTQGGGEQYF
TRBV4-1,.,CASSRLPSGGGTYEQYF
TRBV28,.,CAWGARGRYEQYF
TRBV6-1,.,CASSSLARVGTEAFF
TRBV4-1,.,CASSLRLDQPQHF
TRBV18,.,CASSPRANTEAFF
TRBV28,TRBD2,CASSSVGGREWYEQYF
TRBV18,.,CASSPSGTAEQYF
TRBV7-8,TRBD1,CASSPRQGLSYNEQFF
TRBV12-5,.,CASGPEWHTEAFF
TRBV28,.,CASSLSSPGSGNTIYF
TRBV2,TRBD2,CASKLTSGGFQETQYF
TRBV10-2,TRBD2,CASSEASGGSTDTQYF
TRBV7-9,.,CASSLDAGAETQYF
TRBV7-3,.,CASSPPAASSYNEQFF
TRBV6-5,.,CASSYSTGFTEAFF
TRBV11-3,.,CASSYRPEYNEQFF
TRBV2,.,CASSDVINTGELFF
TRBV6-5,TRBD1,CASSYRTGNTEAFF
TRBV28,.,CASSSRTATYEQYF